One sample yielded the 24 T cell receptor beta chains listed below, sequenced in a study of T cells after yellow fever vaccination. TCRdb fed the 5' RACE reads into MiXCR, producing one record per CDR3 protein. There are 300,000 to 350,000 distinct CDR3 sequences in the sample; about 4% occur only once, and less than 25% lies in the top ten. The sequencing used PBMCs, collected 5 days after the yellow fever booster vaccination. The receptors stem from a man between 18 and 29 years old who received the YFV17D yellow fever vaccine.

The chain carries TRBV20-1 and TRBJ1-3; no clear D gene. Per the germline V gene, CDR1 is DFQATT and CDR2 is SNEGSKA (reference sequence). Trimming left V 0 bases short and J 2 bases short, with 11 bases between. CDR3 length: 15 residues. CDR3 nucleotide sequence: TGCAGTGCTAGAGATCCGGGCGGCCCTGGAAACACCATATATTTT. This encodes CSARDPGGPGNTIYF.

This clonotype has a count of ten or more. The V gene is TRBV7-2, the J gene TRBJ1-5; 8 nucleotides agree with TRBD1. Germline V gene data show CDR1 as SGHTA and CDR2 as FQGNSA. After removal of 3 bases from V and 7 bases from J, the junction contained 5 bases not matched to a gene. This CDR3 is 14 amino acids long. The CDR3 here is CASSFDRGQQPQHF. DNA for the CDR3: TGTGCCAGCAGCTTCGACAGGGGACAACAGCCCCAGCATTTT.

Notes on this clonotype: This clone may be a read error of a much larger clone one base away. The V gene is TRBV6-2 or TRBV6-3, the J gene TRBJ1-2, with D possibly being TRBD1 (5 bases). Germline CDR1 and CDR2: MNHEY and SVGEGT. Trimming shortened V by 6 bases and J by 8 bases, and 25 bases separated the two germline ends. There are 16 residues in the CDR3. Written as DNA, the CDR3 is TGTGCCAGCAGACCTGACAGTGGGCGAAGGATAGACGGCTACACCTTC. Residues: CASRPDSGRRIDGYTF.

The genes are TRBV12-3 or TRBV12-4 and TRBJ1-1; D may be TRBD1 (5 bases). The CDR3 is 14 amino acids. Between the trimmed V and J ends, which lost 8 bases and 6 bases, there was a span of 19 bases. CDR3 in amino acids: CASGQSGGRAEAFF. CDR3 nucleotide sequence: TGTGCCAGCGGACAATCTGGGGGACGGGCTGAAGCTTTCTTT.

CDR3 nucleotide sequence: TGTGCCAGCAGCTACGGGAACACAGATACGCAGTATTTT. Translating it yields CASSYGNTDTQYF. V and J are TRBV7-3 and TRBJ2-3; D is perhaps TRBD2 (5 bases). Per the germline V gene, CDR1 is SGHTA and CDR2 is FQGTGA. The CDR3 covers 13 residues. The V and J ends lost 4 bases and 2 bases respectively, with 7 bases between them.

The sample holds many counts of this clonotype. The chain is built from TRBV5-1 and TRBJ2-2; D is ambiguous. Per germline, CDR1 SGHRS and CDR2 YFSETQ. Trimming stripped 0 bases from V and 0 bases from J, with 6 bases between. The CDR3 totals 15 residues. The CDR3 here is CASSLGPSNTGELFF. CDR3 in DNA: TGCGCCAGCAGCTTGGGACCATCGAACACCGGGGAGCTGTTTTTT.

This clonotype was seen at least ten times. The chain links TRBV6-6 to TRBJ2-7; D is unresolved. The CDR3 loop spans 15 amino acids. CDR1 and CDR2 (germline): MNHNY, SVGAGI (reference sequence). With 4 bases removed from V and 5 bases from J, the gap between germline ends came to 18 bases. The CDR3 sequence: CASSFHTPGVDEQYV. CDR3 sequence (DNA): TGTGCCAGCAGTTTCCACACCCCGGGCGTCGACGAGCAGTACGTC.

The table lists this clonotype with a few counts. The CDR3 DNA sequence: TGTGCCAGCAGTTTATCGGGGGACCCCTCTGGAAACACCATATATTTT. This encodes CASSLSGDPSGNTIYF. The chain has TRBV12-3 or TRBV12-4 and TRBJ1-3; TRBD1 is a possible D gene (5 bases). V was shortened by 2 bases and J by 0 bases, with 11 bases between the two germline ends. The CDR3 spans 16 residues.

J is TRBJ2-5 and V is TRBV7-2, with 8 bases matching TRBD2. Germline V lookup: CDR1 SGHTA, CDR2 FQGNSA. The CDR3 is made up of 14 amino acids. After removal of 3 bases from V and 1 base from J, the junction contained 1 base not matched to a gene. CDR3 protein: CASSFGLAQETQYF. In DNA form, the CDR3 reads TGTGCCAGCAGCTTCGGACTAGCCCAAGAGACCCAGTACTTC.

This clonotype was observed at least ten times. The chain recombines TRBV25-1 with TRBJ1-6, with D maybe TRBD1 (6 bases). CDR1 and CDR2 from the germline V gene are MGHDK and SYGVNS. Deletions cut 4 bases from V and 9 bases from J, with 16 bases between. There are 15 residues in the CDR3. This CDR3 is CASSVSAQGSSPLHF. The CDR3 DNA follows: TGTGCCAGCAGTGTATCGGCACAGGGATCTTCACCCCTCCACTTT.

This clonotype was found a few times. The CDR3 is CSAMPGGYGLETQYF. CDR3 nucleotides: TGCAGTGCTATGCCAGGTGGCTACGGTTTAGAGACCCAGTACTTC. The genes are TRBV20-1 and TRBJ2-5; D gene uncertain. The CDR3 covers 15 residues. The germline CDR1 and CDR2 sequences are DFQATT and SNEGSKA (reference sequence). V lost 4 bases and J lost 4, with 19 bases in between.

The rearrangement uses TRBV7-9 and TRBJ2-7; no firm D call. The germline CDR1 and CDR2 sequences are SEHNR and FQNEAQ (reference sequence). This CDR3 is 16 amino acids long. Trimming took 5 bases from V and 0 from J, leaving 17 bases between them. In nucleotides, the CDR3 is TGTGCCAGCAGCCTTACGGACGGACGGAGCTCCTACGAGCAGTACGTC. As protein: CASSLTDGRSSYEQYV.

The table lists this clonotype with a few counts. The chain couples TRBV4-2 to TRBJ2-7; 10 bases fit TRBD2. Germline V gene data show CDR1 as LGHNA and CDR2 as YNFKEQ. The V segment lost 4 bases and the J segment 7 bases; nucleotides outside the gene matches: 16. The CDR3 loop spans 17 amino acids. The CDR3 spells CASSLSLLAGRSGEQYF. The CDR3 DNA follows: TGTGCCAGCAGCCTATCCCTACTAGCGGGGCGGTCAGGGGAGCAGTACTTC.

This clonotype was seen ten or more times. V usage is TRBV7-2 and J usage is TRBJ1-2; D uncertain. CDR3 length: 12 amino acids. Trimming pared 5 bases from V and 8 bases from J, leaving 12 bases between. CDR1 is SGHTA and CDR2 is FQGNSA in the germline V gene. As DNA, the CDR3 is TGTGCCAGCAGCCCGAAGCCGGGGGGCTACACCTTC. Translated: CASSPKPGGYTF.

This sequence joins TRBV27 and TRBJ1-1, with D possibly being TRBD1 (6 bases). The V end lost 2 bases, the J end lost 7 bases, and 14 bases lay between the germline ends. In germline, CDR1 is MNHEY, CDR2 SMNVEV (reference sequence). This CDR3 comprises 14 residues. The CDR3 bases are TGTGCCAGCAGTTTAGGAGGGGGTCCTGGTGAAGCTTTCTTT. It is translated as CASSLGGGPGEAFF.

The chain links TRBV5-1 to TRBJ1-2; D call uncertain. The CDR3 covers 15 residues. The V end lost 0 bases, the J end lost 5 bases, and 14 bases lay between the germline ends. Germline-derived CDR1 and CDR2 are SGHRS and YFSETQ. This CDR3 is CASSLARGFGYGYTF. For the CDR3, the DNA is TGCGCCAGCAGCTTGGCCCGAGGGTTTGGGTATGGCTACACCTTC.

This clonotype has just a few counts. J is TRBJ1-1 and V is TRBV4-3; 10 bases match TRBD1. The CDR3 extends over 15 amino acids. Germline V gene lookup returns CDR1 LGHNA and CDR2 YSLEER. The trim removed 5 bases at V and 5 bases at J, leaving 8 bases unmatched. This chain's CDR3 is CASSYMTGGRTEAFF. The CDR3 DNA follows: TGCGCCAGCAGCTATATGACAGGGGGCCGGACTGAAGCTTTCTTT.

The sample holds many counts of this clonotype. The gene calls are TRBV5-4 and TRBJ2-3, with 7 bases that match TRBD1. The trim removed 2 bases at V and 4 bases at J, leaving 7 bases unmatched. The CDR3 has 15 residues. Germline V gene sequence: CDR1 SGHNT, CDR2 YYREEE (reference sequence). DNA of the CDR3: TGTGCCAGCAGCTTAGCTCTCCAGGGGGCAGATACGCAGTATTTT. Its translation is CASSLALQGADTQYF.

The sample holds many counts of this clonotype. The gene calls are TRBV20-1 and TRBJ1-5; D remains ambiguous. CDR3 length equals 14 residues. The V end lost 0 bases, the J end lost 5 bases, and 11 bases lay between the germline ends. Germline V gene sequence: CDR1 DFQATT, CDR2 SNEGSKA (reference sequence). The CDR3, as DNA: TGCAGTGCTAGAGATAGAACCGTAGATCAGCCCCAGCATTTT. This codes for CSARDRTVDQPQHF.

This clonotype occurred a few times. This chain connects TRBV4-2 to TRBJ2-1; D gene ambiguous. CDR3 length: 15 amino acids. Between the trimmed V and J ends, which lost 1 base and 4 bases, there was a span of 11 bases. Germline CDR1 is LGHNA and CDR2 is YNFKEQ. In DNA, the CDR3 is TGTGCCAGCAGCCAAGCTTGGGAAGGTTACAATGAGCAGTTCTTC. Translated, it gives CASSQAWEGYNEQFF.

This clonotype came up a few times. The gene calls are TRBV7-2 and TRBJ1-4; D might be TRBD1 (6 bases). V lost 3 bases and J 8 bases, leaving 13 bases between the germline ends. Looked up from germline, CDR1 is SGHTA and CDR2 is FQGNSA. This CDR3 contains 14 residues. The CDR3 DNA follows: TGTGCCAGCAGCTTGTCCCGGGACATGGAAAAACTGTTTTTT. Protein product: CASSLSRDMEKLFF.

J is TRBJ2-6 and V is TRBV7-6; unclear D gene. The germline gives CDR1 SGHVS, CDR2 FNYEAQ. This CDR3 has 15 amino acids. The V end lost 5 bases, the J end lost 0 bases, and 8 bases lay between the germline ends. This CDR3 reads CASSDPTSGANVLTF. DNA of the CDR3: TGTGCCAGCAGCGACCCCACCTCTGGGGCCAACGTCCTGACTTTC.

This clonotype was observed a few times. The chain joins TRBV6-5 to TRBJ1-2; D gene uncertain. The CDR3 extends over 16 amino acids. Germline V CDR1 and CDR2: MNHEY, SVGAGI. V gave up 0 bases and J gave up 8 bases, with 19 bases separating them. DNA for the CDR3: TGTGCCAGCAGTTACTCTTTGGCTCCTGATGAAGCGGGCTACACCTTC. Residues: CASSYSLAPDEAGYTF.

V is TRBV18 and J is TRBJ2-6, with D perhaps matching TRBD2 (6 bases). The V end was cut by 8 bases, the J end by 7 bases, with 21 bases between. This CDR3 comprises 16 residues. CDR1 and CDR2 (germline): KGHSH, LQKENI. CDR3 bases: TGTGCCAGCGGGGAGGCAGGAGGGTTATCCGCCAACGTCCTGACTTTC. Its translation: CASGEAGGLSANVLTF.